One and the same sample provided the 7 T cell receptor beta chains below, sequenced in a study of blood T cell repertoires in COVID-19. Assay: immunoSEQ multiplex PCR; the TCRdb copy retains only in-frame clones and omits some. The sample has 150,000 to 200,000 clones; 70% to 90% are singletons. The sequencing sample was made of peripheral blood. The source of these receptors is a man between 60 and 75 years old with active or convalescent COVID-19.

V usage is TRBV12-5 and J usage is TRBJ2-1; 9 bases map to TRBD1. The V segment lost 4 bases and the J segment 4 bases; nucleotides outside the gene matches: 8. Per germline, CDR1 LGHNT and CDR2 FRNRAP. The CDR3 is 16 amino acids. The DNA of the CDR3 is TGTGCTAGTGGTTCGGGACAGGGCTCGGATTACAATGAGCAGTTCTTC. It translates to CASGSGQGSDYNEQFF. The full variable domain, with the rest looked up from reference TRBV12-5 and TRBJ2-1, is DARVTQTPRHKVTEMGQEVTMRCQPILGHNTVFWYRQTMMQGLELLAYFRNRAPLDDSGMPKDRFSAEMPDATLATLKIQPSEPRDSAVYFCASGSGQGSDYNEQFFGPGTRLTVL.

V gene TRBV19 combines with J gene TRBJ1-5; 7 bases agree with TRBD1. The germline V gene has CDR1 LNHDA and CDR2 SQIVND (reference sequence). The J segment lost 7 bases and the V segment lost 2 bases, leaving 11 bases of the junction unmatched. The CDR3 loop spans 16 amino acids. The CDR3 sequence is CASSIWRQGVWQPQHF. The CDR3 nucleotides are TGTGCCAGTAGTATATGGAGACAGGGAGTGTGGCAGCCCCAGCATTTT. Drawing the rest from reference TRBV19 and TRBJ1-5, the complete variable domain is DGGITQSPKYLFRKEGQNVTLSCEQNLNHDAMYWYRQDPGQGLRLIYYSQIVNDFQKGDIAEGYSVSREKKESFPLTVTSAQKNPTAFYLCASSIWRQGVWQPQHFGDGTRLSIL.

The rearrangement joins TRBV5-1 to TRBJ1-2; no reliable D call. The V and J ends lost 0 bases and 4 bases respectively, with 19 bases between them. The V gene's germline CDR1 is SGHRS and CDR2 YFSETQ. The CDR3 extends over 17 amino acids. Here the CDR3 DNA reads TGCGCCAGCAGCTTGGATGGCAGTCCTGGAGCGGGCTATGGCTACACCTTC. It is translated as CASSLDGSPGAGYGYTF.

This sequence joins TRBV6-5 and TRBJ1-1, with D maybe TRBD1 (5 bases). Trimming took 0 bases from V and 4 from J, leaving 12 bases between them. Germline V CDR1 and CDR2: MNHEY, SVGAGI. The CDR3 is made up of 15 amino acids. The CDR3 here is CASSYSVTDSTEAFF. In nucleotides, the CDR3 is TGTGCCAGCAGTTACTCTGTGACAGACAGCACTGAAGCTTTCTTT.

The J gene is TRBJ2-2, the V gene TRBV12-3 or TRBV12-4; D gene uncertain. The V and J ends lost 3 bases and 3 bases respectively, with 2 bases between them. The CDR3 has 12 residues. The CDR3 DNA sequence: TGTGCCAGCAGTTTCTACACCGGGGAGCTGTTTTTT. This codes for CASSFYTGELFF.

The J gene is TRBJ1-1, the V gene TRBV30; the D is unclear. This CDR3 is 15 amino acids long. CDR1 is GTSNPN, CDR2 SVGIG, per germline (reference sequence). Trimming shortened V by 2 bases and J by 5 bases, and 18 bases separated the two germline ends. CDR3 amino acids: CAWSPSRGLRTEAFF. The CDR3 DNA is TGTGCCTGGAGTCCTTCCCGGGGTCTAAGAACTGAAGCTTTCTTT.

The chain recombines TRBV9 with TRBJ2-3; TRBD2 agrees at 8 bases. Germline CDR1 SGDLS, CDR2 YYNGEE. This CDR3 has 16 residues. V shed 0 bases and J 3 bases; nucleotides not matched to a gene: 6. The CDR3 protein is CASSVGTGGLTDTQYF. The DNA of the CDR3 is TGTGCCAGCAGCGTAGGAACGGGGGGGTTGACAGATACGCAGTATTTT.